This TCR beta chain was recorded in a study of identifying expanded T cells in peripheral blood. This CDR3 has 13 amino acids. The germline V gene encodes CDR1 SGHRS and CDR2 YFSETQ. Trimming removed 2 bases from V and 7 bases from J, with 10 bases in between. This clone occurred once. The repertoire was sequenced with immunoSEQ multiplex PCR; TCRdb's copy has only in-frame clones and lacks some. The table includes around 94,000 clones, 88% detected once. Sequenced material: blood. The rearrangement uses TRBV5-1 and TRBJ2-1; possibly TRBD2 for D (6 bases). The clonotype originates from a person between 18 and 75 years old in good health. CDR3 nucleotide sequence: TGCGCCAGCAGCTTTGAGGGGAGGAATGAGCAGTTCTTC. It yields the protein CASSFEGRNEQFF.